The 14 T cell receptor beta chains presented below share a single source sample, sequenced in a study of cytomegalovirus exposure and HLA in healthy donors (dated by TCRdb to about 2017). Receptors were amplified or captured by the immunoSEQ multiplex PCR assay. The multiplex PCR relied on a mix of 60 forward primers for TCR Vbeta segments and 13 reverse primers for TCR Jbeta segments. The source is immuneACCESS, and TCRdb retained only in-frame sequences with V and J called. Part of the clones is not carried over; for the studies checked, unresolved V genes explain less than half of this, and the remainder is unexplained. The sample table records approximately 160,000 clones; 65% to 90% of these occur just once. The top ten hold 1.9% of the sample. Sequencing was performed on PBMCs. The receptors derive from a human donor in good health.

Points on this clone: The junction differs from germline at one of its ends, possibly a read error. The DNA of the CDR3 is TGTTCCAGCAGCTTAGCGGCCCCTGGCTACACCTTC. Translated, it gives CSSSLAAPGYTF. The chain uses TRBV7-9 and TRBJ1-2; D not certain. CDR3 size: 12 residues. From germline, CDR1 is SEHNR and CDR2 FQNEAQ (reference sequence).

J is TRBJ2-3 and V is TRBV7-6, with D possibly being TRBD1 (6 bases). Germline V gene lookup returns CDR1 SGHVS and CDR2 FNYEAQ. Trimming left V 2 bases short and J 3 bases short, with 9 bases between. The CDR3 runs to 14 residues. The CDR3 protein is CASSLRQGTDTQYF. In DNA, the CDR3 is TGTGCCAGCAGCTTAAGGCAGGGGACAGATACGCAGTATTTT. Filled out from reference TRBV7-6 and TRBJ2-3, the complete variable domain reads GAGVSQSPRYKVTKRGQDVALRCDPISGHVSLYWYRQALGQGPEFLTYFNYEAQQDKSGLPNDRFSAERPEGSISTLTIQRTEQRDSAMYRCASSLRQGTDTQYFGPGTRLTVL.

The chain carries TRBV5-1 and TRBJ2-3, with 15 bases aligning to TRBD2. The CDR3 covers 18 residues. V lost 6 bases, J lost 4 bases, and 12 bases stayed unmatched. The germline CDR1 and CDR2 sequences are SGHRS and YFSETQ. Here the CDR3 reads CASIARTSGGAMADTQYF. The CDR3 nucleotides are TGCGCCAGCATCGCCCGGACTAGCGGGGGGGCCATGGCAGATACGCAGTATTTT.

The V call is TRBV6-1, the J call TRBJ2-5, with 8 bases matching TRBD2. This CDR3 has 15 residues. Germline-derived CDR1 and CDR2 are MNHNS and SASEGT. The ends lost 2 bases at V and 4 bases at J; junction bases unmatched: 6. This chain's CDR3 is CASSERGGPSETQYF. In DNA, the CDR3 is TGTGCCAGCAGTGAACGGGGGGGGCCCTCAGAGACCCAGTACTTC.

V gene TRBV27 combines with J gene TRBJ2-3; 8 positions agree with TRBD2. Trimming cost V 3 bases and J 5 bases; bases outside gene matches: 10. This CDR3 contains 16 residues. CDR1 is MNHEY, CDR2 SMNVEV, per germline (reference sequence). The chain's CDR3 is CASSLMGPGTRDTQYF. In nucleotides, the CDR3 is TGTGCCAGCAGTTTGATGGGACCAGGGACTAGAGATACGCAGTATTTT.

This chain joins TRBV27 and TRBJ1-2, with a tentative D call TRBD1 (5 bases). The CDR3 spans 15 residues. Germline CDR1 is MNHEY and CDR2 is SMNVEV (reference sequence). V was clipped by 3 bases and J by 4 bases, with 15 bases between them. The CDR3 bases are TGTGCCAGCAGTTTGTCGGCTTCGGGGGTCTATGGCTACACCTTC. Protein: CASSLSASGVYGYTF.

The rearrangement uses TRBV9 and TRBJ2-2; 13 nucleotides line up with TRBD2. There are 17 residues in the CDR3. Trimming took 4 bases from V and 0 from J; bases not matched to a gene: 3. The germline V gene encodes CDR1 SGDLS and CDR2 YYNGEE. CDR3 loop: CASSPGLAGANTGELFF. DNA of the CDR3: TGTGCCAGCAGCCCAGGACTAGCGGGGGCGAACACCGGGGAGCTGTTTTTT.

V usage is TRBV4-1 and J usage is TRBJ2-7; 12 bases agree with TRBD2. Per germline, CDR1 MGHRA and CDR2 YSYEKL. Germline trimming cut 4 bases from V and 0 bases from J; bases unmatched to any gene: 1. This CDR3 is built from 15 residues. For the CDR3, the DNA is TGCGCCAGCAGCCCGACTAGCGGGGGCTCCTACGAGCAGTACTTC. Translated: CASSPTSGGSYEQYF.

In its sample, this clone was seen a few times. The chain links TRBV19 to TRBJ2-4; 9 bases are shared with TRBD2. The CDR3 consists of 17 residues. Trimming at V came to 3 bases and at J to 0 bases, leaving 6 bases not matched to a gene. Germline V gene sequence: CDR1 LNHDA, CDR2 SQIVND (reference sequence). DNA for the CDR3: TGTGCCAGTAGTATGGCCGCGGGGGGGCTAGCCAAAAACATTCAGTACTTC. This sequence encodes CASSMAAGGLAKNIQYF.

V gene TRBV6-5 combines with J gene TRBJ1-2; possibly TRBD1 for D (6 bases). V was trimmed by 2 bases and J by 4 bases, leaving 11 bases between them. Germline loops: CDR1 MNHEY, CDR2 SVGAGI. The CDR3 runs to 14 residues. The CDR3 nucleotides are TGTGCCAGCAGTTACCAGATGACAGGCTATGGCTACACCTTC. The encoded protein is CASSYQMTGYGYTF.

This chain links TRBV5-1 with TRBJ1-4; tentatively, D is TRBD1 (6 bases). Trimming stripped 6 bases from V and 2 bases from J, with 14 bases between. The CDR3 has 15 residues. The germline V gene encodes CDR1 SGHRS and CDR2 YFSETQ. The CDR3 nucleotides are TGCGCCAGCAACCCGAGGGGGGGCACTAATGAAAAACTGTTTTTT. Protein: CASNPRGGTNEKLFF.

On this clone itself: Sequence at one end of the junction differs from germline and may be a read error. The J gene is TRBJ1-1, the V gene TRBV6-5; TRBD1 agrees at 8 bases. Germline CDR1 reads MNHEY; CDR2 reads SVGAGI. The length of the CDR3 is 14 residues. CDR3 coding DNA: TGTGCCAGCAAAGCCGGACAGGGAGACACTGAAACTTTCTTT. Translating gives CASKAGQGDTETFF.

The chain couples TRBV4-2 to TRBJ2-2, with 8 positions matching TRBD1. Germline trimming cut 4 bases from V and 1 base from J; bases unmatched to any gene: 5. Germline CDR1 and CDR2: LGHNA and YNFKEQ. CDR3 length: 16 amino acids. The CDR3 nucleotides read TGTGCCAGCAGCCCGAGGACAGGGATGAACACCGGGGAGCTGTTTTTT. Its translation is CASSPRTGMNTGELFF.

The gene calls are TRBV30 and TRBJ2-2, with TRBD2 as a possible D gene (7 bases). V gave up 2 bases and J gave up 4 bases, with 23 bases separating them. Germline lookup yields CDR1 GTSNPN and CDR2 SVGIG (reference sequence). This CDR3 has 18 residues. The CDR3 bases are TGTGCCTGGAGTATAATTACAGGGATCGGGAGGAGCACCGGGGAGCTGTTTTTT. It is translated as CAWSIITGIGRSTGELFF.